Presented here are 30 T cell receptor beta chains from one specimen sequenced in a study of blood T cell repertoires in COVID-19. Sequenced by immunoSEQ multiplex PCR; TCRdb stores in-frame clones only, minus some. The sample holds fewer than 650,000 clones; less than 90% are singletons and the top ten take less than 9.5%. The specimen was peripheral blood. Receptor source: a woman in her 50s with COVID-19, enrolled during active disease.

The chain has TRBV2 and TRBJ1-1; no clear D. The CDR3 extends over 13 amino acids. V gave up 5 bases and J gave up 0 bases, with 7 bases separating them. Per the germline V gene, CDR1 is SNHLY and CDR2 is FYNNEI. The CDR3 DNA follows: TGTGCCAGCAGTCTAAGTTTGAACACTGAAGCTTTCTTT. Amino acids: CASSLSLNTEAFF.

The chain combines TRBV19 with TRBJ1-4; 7 nucleotides align to TRBD1. Germline-derived CDR1 and CDR2 are LNHDA and SQIVND (reference sequence). V gave up 1 base and J gave up 10 bases; unmatched junction bases: 6. The length of the CDR3 is 14 residues. CDR3 protein: CASSIVGQAGKLFF. The CDR3 nucleotides read TGTGCCAGTAGTATAGTCGGACAGGCCGGAAAACTGTTTTTT.

This sequence joins TRBV29-1 and TRBJ1-1; D is possibly TRBD1 (6 bases). Trimming stripped 6 bases from V and 0 bases from J, with 26 bases between. This CDR3 is 18 amino acids long. Germline CDR1 reads SQVTM; CDR2 reads ANQGSEA. CDR3 region: CSVTGGPRSRYMNTEAFF. CDR3 nucleotide sequence: TGCAGCGTCACCGGGGGGCCCCGATCTCGGTACATGAACACTGAAGCTTTCTTT.

The table lists this clone with a count of one. J is TRBJ1-3 and V is TRBV6-5; the D gene is possibly TRBD1 (6 bases). Germline lookup yields CDR1 MNHEY and CDR2 SVGAGI. Trimming shortened V by 0 bases and J by 0 bases, and 9 bases separated the two germline ends. The CDR3 is made up of 16 amino acids. CDR3 in amino acids: CASSYSQGSSGNTIYF. In nucleotides, the CDR3 is TGTGCCAGCAGTTACTCGCAGGGGAGCTCTGGAAACACCATATATTTT.

The table lists this clone with a few counts. The chain joins TRBV4-1 to TRBJ2-7, with a tentative D call TRBD2 (7 bases). Per the germline V gene, CDR1 is MGHRA and CDR2 is YSYEKL. CDR3 size: 13 residues. V gave up 4 bases and J gave up 6 bases, with 13 bases separating them. Written as DNA, the CDR3 is TGCGCCAGCAGCCCCCCGGGGGGCGCCGAGCAGTACTTC. It specifies CASSPPGGAEQYF.

The chain carries TRBV19 and TRBJ2-3, with 10 bases aligning to TRBD1. CDR3 length: 14 residues. Germline CDR1 and CDR2: LNHDA and SQIVND (reference sequence). Losses at the gene ends were 6 bases for V and 5 bases for J; bases not matched to a gene: 5. The CDR3 loop reads CASSSGTGVDTQYF. The CDR3 nucleotides are TGTGCCAGTAGCTCCGGGACAGGGGTAGATACGCAGTATTTT.

This sequence joins TRBV18 and TRBJ2-7; 7 bases map to TRBD1. V was clipped by 3 bases and J by 7 bases; unmatched bases: 6. Germline CDR1 is KGHSH and CDR2 is LQKENI. The CDR3 spans 13 residues. The CDR3 is CASSPTGAGEQYF. Written as DNA, the CDR3 is TGTGCCAGCTCACCCACAGGGGCTGGGGAGCAGTACTTC.

The CDR3 region is CATSRSGETQYF. The DNA of the CDR3 is TGTGCCACCAGCAGATCGGGTGAGACCCAGTACTTC. The V gene is TRBV15, the J gene TRBJ2-5; D is uncertain. Germline CDR1 and CDR2: LNHNV and YYDKDF (reference sequence). This CDR3 spans 12 amino acids. With 2 bases removed from V and 5 bases from J, the gap between germline ends came to 6 bases.

There are a few counts of this clone. The CDR3 DNA is TGTGCCAGCAGCTCACTAGACAGGGGCGTCAGAGGCTACACCTTC. Protein product: CASSSLDRGVRGYTF. The rearrangement joins TRBV7-2 to TRBJ1-2; 8 nucleotides line up with TRBD1. The CDR3 contains 15 residues. Germline CDR1 SGHTA, CDR2 FQGNSA. V trimming: 4 bases; J trimming: 8 bases; junction bases outside the gene matches: 12.

This clone was detected a few times. The gene calls are TRBV5-1 and TRBJ2-5; maybe TRBD1 (6 bases). The germline gives CDR1 SGHRS, CDR2 YFSETQ. The CDR3 is made up of 16 amino acids. V shed 4 bases and J shed 4 bases, with 20 bases lying between them. The DNA for the CDR3 is TGCGCCAGCAGCCCCGAGCCCAGGGGTACTGGAGAGACCCAGTACTTC. Translated: CASSPEPRGTGETQYF.

CDR3 loop: CASSLGRGRFYEQYF. CDR3 DNA: TGTGCCAGCAGCTTAGGCAGGGGCCGGTTCTACGAGCAGTACTTC. The chain combines TRBV13 with TRBJ2-7; weak D call: TRBD1 (6 bases). CDR1 is PRHDT and CDR2 is FYEKMQ in the germline V gene (reference sequence). The CDR3 loop spans 15 amino acids. Trimming left V 0 bases short and J 3 bases short, with 12 bases between.

Here the CDR3 reads CASSFGTGGLDTQYF. CDR3 nucleotide sequence: TGTGCCAGCAGTTTTGGGACAGGGGGCTTAGATACGCAGTATTTT. The rearrangement uses TRBV11-3 and TRBJ2-3, with 12 bases matching TRBD1. This CDR3 is built from 15 residues. CDR1 and CDR2 from the germline V gene are SGHNT and YENEEA. Germline trimming cut 6 bases from V and 5 bases from J; bases unmatched to any gene: 6.

V and J are TRBV6-1 and TRBJ1-2; D is unclear. CDR3 length equals 14 residues. Between the trimmed V and J ends, which lost 1 base and 3 bases, there was a span of 9 bases. The germline gives CDR1 MNHNS, CDR2 SASEGT. This CDR3 reads CASSEDLQDYGYTF. The CDR3 DNA is TGTGCCAGCAGTGAAGACCTCCAGGACTATGGCTACACCTTC.

The V call is TRBV3-1 (or the pseudogene TRBV3-2), the J call TRBJ1-4, with 8 bases lining up with TRBD1. Germline-derived CDR1 and CDR2 are LGHDT and YNNKEL (reference sequence). V lost 1 base, J lost 5 bases, and 9 bases stayed unmatched. This CDR3 contains 17 residues. CDR3 nucleotides: TGTGCCAGCAGCCAAGGGGGGCAGGGGGCATTAAATGAAAAACTGTTTTTT. Translating it yields CASSQGGQGALNEKLFF.

The chain has TRBV7-2 and TRBJ2-1, with 7 bases lining up with TRBD1. Per the germline V gene, CDR1 is SGHTA and CDR2 is FQGNSA. The junction had 11 bases not matched to a gene; V was cut back by 5 bases and J by 4 bases. The CDR3 consists of 16 residues. The CDR3 is CASSPRVGTDYNEQFF. In nucleotides, the CDR3 is TGTGCCAGCAGCCCCCGGGTAGGGACAGATTACAATGAGCAGTTCTTC.

The chain uses TRBV10-1 and TRBJ2-2, with 7 bases identical to TRBD2. The CDR3 has 14 amino acids. Germline lookup yields CDR1 WNHNN and CDR2 SYGVQD (reference sequence). Unmatched junction bases numbered 2, after V lost 3 bases and J lost 4 bases. The CDR3 here is CASSESGATGELFF. The CDR3, as DNA: TGCGCCAGCAGTGAAAGCGGGGCCACCGGGGAGCTGTTTTTT.

The chain is built from TRBV2 and TRBJ1-5; D is uncertain. Germline CDR1 and CDR2: SNHLY and FYNNEI. The CDR3 runs to 15 residues. With 6 bases removed from V and 1 base from J, the gap between germline ends came to 13 bases. CDR3 sequence reads: CASSSIQRSNQPQHF. DNA of the CDR3: TGTGCCAGCAGCTCTATCCAGAGGAGCAATCAGCCCCAGCATTTT.

The V call is TRBV9, the J call TRBJ2-7; D gene ambiguous. The CDR3 extends over 14 amino acids. CDR1 is SGDLS, CDR2 YYNGEE, per germline. V shed 4 bases and J shed 2 bases, with 13 bases lying between them. The CDR3 here is CASSQASQTYEQYF. CDR3 in DNA: TGTGCCAGCAGCCAGGCCTCACAGACCTACGAGCAGTACTTC.

This rearrangement joins TRBV19 to TRBJ2-7, with 10 positions matching TRBD1. CDR3 length: 15 residues. V lost 6 bases, J lost 2 bases, and 7 bases stayed unmatched. The V gene's germline CDR1 is LNHDA and CDR2 SQIVND (reference sequence). CDR3 amino acids: CASSKRTGGTYEQYF. CDR3 nucleotides: TGTGCCAGTAGCAAGCGGACAGGGGGAACCTACGAGCAGTACTTC.

The chain couples TRBV5-8 to TRBJ1-1, with D perhaps TRBD1 (6 bases). This CDR3 is built from 11 residues. V was pared by 7 bases and J by 10 bases, with 14 bases between. Germline V CDR1 and CDR2: SGHTS, YDEGEE. CDR3 region: CASATGSSAFF. The CDR3 DNA reads TGTGCCAGCGCCACAGGGAGTTCAGCTTTCTTT.

The rearrangement links TRBV3-1 (or the pseudogene TRBV3-2) to TRBJ2-4, with TRBD2 identical over 8 bases. There are 17 residues in the CDR3. CDR1 is LGHDT, CDR2 YNNKEL, per germline (reference sequence). V gave up 5 bases and J gave up 3 bases; unmatched junction bases: 12. CDR3 in amino acids: CASSNPDGGANKNIQYF. CDR3 nucleotides: TGTGCCAGCAGCAATCCCGACGGGGGGGCGAACAAAAACATTCAGTACTTC.

The chain combines TRBV7-2 with TRBJ1-2; 8 bases are shared with TRBD1. The CDR3 has 15 amino acids. The germline V gene has CDR1 SGHTA and CDR2 FQGNSA. The V gene end was trimmed by 4 bases and the J gene end by 7 bases; junction bases not matched to a gene: 11. The CDR3, as DNA: TGTGCCAGCAGCTCCACAGGGGGAAGCGGTTCTGGCTACACCTTC. It is translated as CASSSTGGSGSGYTF.

V is TRBV4-1 and J is TRBJ2-7; 8 positions match TRBD1. Germline V gene lookup returns CDR1 MGHRA and CDR2 YSYEKL. Trimming removed 3 bases from V and 7 bases from J; junction bases left unmatched: 5. This CDR3 is built from 13 residues. For the CDR3, the DNA is TGCGCCAGCAGCCACGGACAGGGTTGGGAGCAGTACTTC. Amino acid sequence: CASSHGQGWEQYF.

The chain combines TRBV27 with TRBJ2-7; the D gene is possibly TRBD2 (6 bases). Germline CDR1 and CDR2: MNHEY and SMNVEV (reference sequence). The V end lost 3 bases, the J end lost 5 bases, and 14 bases lay between the germline ends. CDR3 length: 14 residues. The CDR3 sequence: CASSFRDGGDEQYF. The CDR3 DNA is TGTGCCAGCAGTTTCCGGGACGGCGGGGACGAGCAGTACTTC.

This clone was picked up one time. CDR3 residues: CASSLGQGYQPQHF. The CDR3 bases are TGTGCCAGCAGTTTGGGACAGGGGTATCAGCCCCAGCATTTT. This chain uses TRBV28 with TRBJ1-5; 10 positions match TRBD1. Trimming at V came to 3 bases and at J to 5 bases, leaving 1 base not matched to a gene. The germline CDR1 and CDR2 sequences are MDHEN and SYDVKM. This CDR3 has 14 amino acids.

The chain joins TRBV6-2 or TRBV6-3 to TRBJ1-1; 7 bases align to TRBD1. This CDR3 region has 14 residues. Per germline, CDR1 MNHEY and CDR2 SVGEGT. J was trimmed by 4 bases and V by 5 bases; bases with no gene match: 7. This chain's CDR3 is CASSPQGRGTEAFF. The CDR3 DNA is TGTGCCAGCAGTCCACAGGGGCGAGGCACTGAAGCTTTCTTT.

The rearrangement joins TRBV23-1 to TRBJ1-6, with TRBD1 matching 7 bases. TRBV23-1 is assigned to the ORF class and has an uncertain function. V shed 4 bases and J 8 bases; nucleotides not matched to a gene: 17. The CDR3 covers 18 residues. The CDR3: CASSLPHRDREFHSPLHF. DNA of the CDR3: TGCGCCAGCAGTCTACCTCACCGGGACAGAGAGTTTCATTCACCCCTCCACTTT.

V usage is TRBV11-2 and J usage is TRBJ2-7, with D tentatively TRBD1 (6 bases). Trimming pared 3 bases from V and 5 bases from J, leaving 17 bases between. In germline, CDR1 is SGHAT, CDR2 FQNNGV. The CDR3 spans 15 residues. This CDR3 reads CASSFLSRTADEQYF. CDR3 DNA sequence: TGTGCCAGCAGCTTTCTTTCAAGGACAGCGGACGAGCAGTACTTC. Full variable domain (rest looked up from reference TRBV11-2 and TRBJ2-7): EAGVAQSPRYKIIEKRQSVAFWCNPISGHATLYWYQQILGQGPKLLIQFQNNGVVDDSQLPKDRFSAERLKGVDSTLKIQPAKLEDSAVYLCASSFLSRTADEQYFGPGTRLTVT.

CDR3 in amino acids: CASSIGGGRETQYF. The CDR3 bases are TGTGCCAGTAGTATAGGTGGAGGGAGGGAGACCCAGTACTTC. The chain combines TRBV19 with TRBJ2-5, with a tentative D call TRBD2 (6 bases). Between the trimmed V and J ends, which lost 1 base and 5 bases, there was a span of 11 bases. Looked up from germline, CDR1 is LNHDA and CDR2 is SQIVND (reference sequence). The CDR3 extends over 14 amino acids. The whole variable domain, remainder taken from reference TRBV19 and TRBJ2-5, is DGGITQSPKYLFRKEGQNVTLSCEQNLNHDAMYWYRQDPGQGLRLIYYSQIVNDFQKGDIAEGYSVSREKKESFPLTVTSAQKNPTAFYLCASSIGGGRETQYFGPGTRLLVL.

This clone occurred once. CDR3: CASTPKGGYEQYF. As DNA, the CDR3 is TGTGCCAGCACCCCCAAAGGGGGCTACGAGCAGTACTTC. V is TRBV6-5 and J is TRBJ2-7; D possibly corresponds to TRBD1 (6 bases). Per germline, CDR1 MNHEY and CDR2 SVGAGI. This CDR3 is 13 amino acids long. The V and J ends lost 7 bases and 3 bases respectively, with 13 bases between them.